A selection of T cell receptor beta chains follows, all from one sample in a study of blood T cell repertoires in COVID-19. The data were produced by immunoSEQ multiplex PCR, yet TCRdb's version contains in-frame clones alone and is incomplete. The profile covers 300,000 to 350,000 clones, with around 86% appearing a single time and about 6% taken by the ten largest. The sequenced sample consisted of peripheral blood. The receptors come from a woman aged 50 to 60 with COVID-19, enrolled during active disease. Both conserved end residues are part of each CDR3. The D gene is left open where the match is weak. Clone size is shown for a subset of rows, as once, few, many or a class of expanded clone.

>-|TRBJ2-7|-|TRBV5-8
CASSSQGGEAVESQYF
TGTGCCAGCAGCTCCCAAGGGGGGGAGGCCGTTGAATCGCAGTACTTC
>TRBD2|TRBJ2-2|-|TRBV24-1
CATQRGDYDPSTGELFF
TGTGCCACCCAACGGGGGGACTACGACCCGAGCACCGGGGAGCTGTTTTTT
>TRBD2|TRBJ2-1|-|TRBV5-1
CASSSSSGRYNEQFF
TGCGCCAGCAGCTCCTCTAGCGGGAGGTACAATGAGCAGTTCTTC
>TRBD1|TRBJ1-5|once|TRBV19
CPHDSRPPFHSDRGQPQHF
TGTCCACATGACTCGAGGCCTCCCTTTCATTCGGACAGGGGCCAGCCCCAGCATTTT
>TRBD1|TRBJ2-7|-|TRBV7-8
CASSLGGQGFSFFYEQYF
TGTGCCAGCAGCTTAGGGGGACAGGGGTTTAGTTTTTTCTACGAGCAGTACTTC
>-|TRBJ1-3|-|TRBV12-5
CASGLTGPGLNTIYF
TGTGCTAGTGGTTTGACAGGACCGGGACTGAACACCATATATTTT
>-|TRBJ2-2|-|TRBV29-1
CSVDRRREDTGELFF
TGCAGCGTGGACCGTCGGAGGGAGGACACCGGGGAGCTGTTTTTT
>TRBD2|TRBJ2-1|-|TRBV12-5
CASGLVSRGGEQFF
TGTGCTAGTGGTTTGGTAAGCCGCGGGGGTGAGCAGTTCTTC
>-|TRBJ2-2|-|TRBV13
CASRSTVTTGELFF
TGTGCCAGCAGATCGACAGTAACCACCGGGGAGCTGTTTTTT
>-|TRBJ2-1|-|TRBV11-3
CASSHLRNEQFF
TGTGCCAGCAGCCACTTGAGGAATGAGCAGTTCTTC
>-|TRBJ2-3|many|TRBV24-1
CATSRDKTTDTQYF
TGTGCCACCAGCCGGGACAAGACCACAGATACGCAGTATTTT